These 10 T cell receptor beta chains came from one sample sequenced in a study of blood T cell repertoires in COVID-19. Generated by immunoSEQ multiplex PCR, the TCRdb table keeps only in-frame clones and is missing some. The sample lists a few hundred thousand clones; roughly 84% were seen once. The sequencing input was peripheral blood. The origin of the receptors is a woman between 18 and 30 years old with acute or convalescent COVID-19.

The V call is TRBV20-1, the J call TRBJ2-1; 9 positions agree with TRBD2. The CDR3 runs 15 residues. Trimming at V came to 6 bases and at J to 0 bases, leaving 6 bases not matched to a gene. CDR1 and CDR2 (germline): DFQATT, SNEGSKA (reference sequence). As DNA, the CDR3 is TGCAGTGCCAGTAGCGGGAGAACCTCCTACAATGAGCAGTTCTTC. It yields the protein CSASSGRTSYNEQFF.

V is TRBV5-1 and J is TRBJ1-4, with 10 positions matching TRBD1. Germline-derived CDR1 and CDR2 are SGHRS and YFSETQ. Trimming cost V 7 bases and J 8 bases; bases outside gene matches: 8. This CDR3 has 14 amino acids. The CDR3 loop is CASAWTGGTEKLFF. DNA of the CDR3: TGCGCCAGCGCCTGGACAGGGGGGACCGAAAAACTGTTTTTT.

This sequence joins TRBV4-3 and TRBJ1-4; D unclear. With 1 base removed from V and 2 bases from J, the gap between germline ends came to 8 bases. The V gene's germline CDR1 is LGHNA and CDR2 YSLEER. The CDR3 is 15 residues long. CDR3 residues: CASSQGERTNEKLFF. The CDR3 nucleotides read TGCGCCAGCAGCCAAGGGGAGCGGACTAATGAAAAACTGTTTTTT.

The chain uses TRBV5-1 and TRBJ1-1; D not resolved. V lost 7 bases and J lost 4, with 11 bases in between. Germline V gene sequence: CDR1 SGHRS, CDR2 YFSETQ. The CDR3 contains 12 residues. CDR3 sequence: CASGRGGTEAFF. The DNA of the CDR3 is TGCGCCAGCGGGCGAGGAGGCACTGAAGCTTTCTTT.

The rearrangement uses TRBV5-5 and TRBJ2-7; D gene ambiguous. CDR1 is SGHKS and CDR2 is YYEKEE in the germline V gene (reference sequence). The V end lost 6 bases, the J end lost 1 base, and 8 bases lay between the germline ends. The CDR3 spans 12 residues. DNA for the CDR3: TGTGCCAGCAACGCAGATTCCTACGAGCAGTACTTC. It translates to CASNADSYEQYF.

V is TRBV27 and J is TRBJ2-2; 7 nucleotides align to TRBD2. The V and J ends lost 7 bases and 2 bases, in that order; junction bases with no gene match: 13. This CDR3 contains 17 residues. Germline CDR1 reads MNHEY; CDR2 reads SMNVEV (reference sequence). In DNA form, the CDR3 reads TGTGCCAGCACCACCCCAGGGCTAGCGGAAAACACCGGGGAGCTGTTTTTT. Its protein product is CASTTPGLAENTGELFF.

The rearrangement links TRBV6-6 to TRBJ2-3; no definite D call. CDR1 and CDR2 from the germline V gene are MNHNY and SVGAGI (reference sequence). The V end was cut by 2 bases, the J end by 6 bases, with 15 bases between. The CDR3 loop spans 15 amino acids. In DNA form, the CDR3 reads TGTGCCAGCAGTTACGACACGACCATTGGGGATACGCAGTATTTT. It yields the protein CASSYDTTIGDTQYF.

This sequence joins TRBV10-3 and TRBJ2-7, with 11 nucleotides matching TRBD2. CDR3 length equals 13 residues. Per germline, CDR1 ENHRY and CDR2 SYGVKD. With V trimmed by 11 bases and J by 7 bases, 10 bases remained unmatched. This CDR3 is CALGPGLAEEQYF. The CDR3 DNA sequence: TGTGCCTTGGGACCGGGACTAGCGGAGGAGCAGTACTTC.

This sequence joins TRBV7-9 and TRBJ2-1; 7 bases line up with TRBD1. Germline CDR1 and CDR2: SEHNR and FQNEAQ (reference sequence). This CDR3 comprises 17 residues. V trimming: 5 bases; J trimming: 4 bases; junction bases outside the gene matches: 14. The CDR3 DNA sequence: TGTGCCAGCAGCCCAGGGCTTGACAGGGCGTGGTACAATGAGCAGTTCTTC. This sequence encodes CASSPGLDRAWYNEQFF.

V usage is TRBV4-2 and J usage is TRBJ2-7; 9 bases match TRBD2. Germline CDR1 LGHNA, CDR2 YNFKEQ. CDR3 length: 15 residues. V lost 1 base and J lost 2; bases outside the gene matches: 3. The CDR3 is CASSQARTSAYEQYF. For the CDR3, the DNA is TGTGCCAGCAGCCAAGCACGGACTAGCGCCTACGAGCAGTACTTC.